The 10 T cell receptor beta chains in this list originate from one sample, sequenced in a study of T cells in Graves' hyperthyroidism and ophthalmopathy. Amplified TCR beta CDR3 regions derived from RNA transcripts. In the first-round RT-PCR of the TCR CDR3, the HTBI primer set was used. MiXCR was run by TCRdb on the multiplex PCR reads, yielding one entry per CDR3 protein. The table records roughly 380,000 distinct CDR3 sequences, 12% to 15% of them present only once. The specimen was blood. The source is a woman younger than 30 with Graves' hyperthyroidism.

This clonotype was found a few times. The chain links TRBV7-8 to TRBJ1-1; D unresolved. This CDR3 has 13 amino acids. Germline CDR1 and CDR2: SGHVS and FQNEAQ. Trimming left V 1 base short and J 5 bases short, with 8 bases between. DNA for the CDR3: TGTGCCAGCAGCTTAGTTATGGAAACTGAAGCTTTCTTT. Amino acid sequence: CASSLVMETEAFF.

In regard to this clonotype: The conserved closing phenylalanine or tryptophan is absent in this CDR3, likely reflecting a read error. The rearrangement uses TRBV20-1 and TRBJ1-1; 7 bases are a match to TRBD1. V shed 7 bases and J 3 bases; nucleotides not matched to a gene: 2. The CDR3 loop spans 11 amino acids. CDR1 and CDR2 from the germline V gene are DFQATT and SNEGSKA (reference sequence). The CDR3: CSVTGDTEAFL. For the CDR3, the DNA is TGCAGTGTAACAGGGGACACTGAAGCTTTCCTT.

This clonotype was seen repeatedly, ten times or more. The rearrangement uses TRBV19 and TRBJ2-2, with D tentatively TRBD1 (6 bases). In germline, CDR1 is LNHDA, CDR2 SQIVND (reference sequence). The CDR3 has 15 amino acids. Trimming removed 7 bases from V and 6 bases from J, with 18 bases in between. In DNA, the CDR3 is TGTGCCAGTATCCCCCCGGGACAAGAAGCCGGGGAGCTGTTTTTT. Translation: CASIPPGQEAGELFF.

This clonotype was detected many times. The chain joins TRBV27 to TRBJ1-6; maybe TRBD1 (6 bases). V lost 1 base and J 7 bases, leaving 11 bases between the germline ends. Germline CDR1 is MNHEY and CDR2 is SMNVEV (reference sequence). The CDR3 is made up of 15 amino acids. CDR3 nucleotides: TGTGCCAGCAGTTTATTAGGGACAAACAATTCACCCCTCCACTTT. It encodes CASSLLGTNNSPLHF.

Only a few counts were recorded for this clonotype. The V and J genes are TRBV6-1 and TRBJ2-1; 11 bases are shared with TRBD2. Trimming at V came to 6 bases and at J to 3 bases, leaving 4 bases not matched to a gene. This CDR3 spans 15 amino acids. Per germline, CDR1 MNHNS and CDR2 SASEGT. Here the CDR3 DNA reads TGTGCCAGCAGCTCACTAGCGGGGGACTACAATGAGCAGTTCTTC. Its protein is CASSSLAGDYNEQFF.

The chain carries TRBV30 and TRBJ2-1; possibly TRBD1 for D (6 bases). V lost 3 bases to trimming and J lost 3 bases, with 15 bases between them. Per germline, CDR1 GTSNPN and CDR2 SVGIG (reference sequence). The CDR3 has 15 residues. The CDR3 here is CAWSLGQRLYNEQFF. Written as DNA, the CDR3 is TGTGCCTGGAGCCTCGGACAGCGGCTCTACAATGAGCAGTTCTTC.

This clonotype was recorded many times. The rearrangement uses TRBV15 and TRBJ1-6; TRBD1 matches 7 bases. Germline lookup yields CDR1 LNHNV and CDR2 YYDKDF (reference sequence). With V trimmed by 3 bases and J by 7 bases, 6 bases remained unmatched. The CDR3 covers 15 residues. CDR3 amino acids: CATSSSTGVNSPLHF. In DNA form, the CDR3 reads TGTGCCACCAGCAGTTCTACAGGGGTAAATTCACCCCTCCACTTT.

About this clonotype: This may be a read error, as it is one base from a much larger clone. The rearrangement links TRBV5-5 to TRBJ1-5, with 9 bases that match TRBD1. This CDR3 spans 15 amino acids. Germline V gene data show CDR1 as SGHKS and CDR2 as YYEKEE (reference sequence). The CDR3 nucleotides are TGTGCCGGCAGCCCAAGGACAGGGGTTGATCAGCCCCAGCATTTT. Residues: CAGSPRTGVDQPQHF.

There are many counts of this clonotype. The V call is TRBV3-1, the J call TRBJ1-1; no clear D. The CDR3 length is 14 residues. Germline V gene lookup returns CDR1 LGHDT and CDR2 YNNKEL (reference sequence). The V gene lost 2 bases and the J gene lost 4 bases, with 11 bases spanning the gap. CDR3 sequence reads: CASSQYEGSTEAFF. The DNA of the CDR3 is TGTGCCAGCAGCCAATATGAAGGATCCACTGAAGCTTTCTTT.

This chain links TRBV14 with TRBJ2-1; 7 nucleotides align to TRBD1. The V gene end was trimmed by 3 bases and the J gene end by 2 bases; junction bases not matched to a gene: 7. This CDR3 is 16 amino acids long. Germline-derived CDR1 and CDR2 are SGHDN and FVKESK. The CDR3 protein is CASSHETGYPYNEQFF. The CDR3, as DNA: TGTGCCAGCAGCCATGAGACAGGGTACCCCTACAATGAGCAGTTCTTC. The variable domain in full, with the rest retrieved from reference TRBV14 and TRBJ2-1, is EAGVTQFPSHSVIEKGQTVTLRCDPISGHDNLYWYRRVMGKEIKFLLHFVKESKQDESGMPNNRFLAERTGGTYSTLKVQPAELEDSGVYFCASSHETGYPYNEQFFGPGTRLTVL.